Sequencing of this T cell receptor beta chain was carried out in a study of cytomegalovirus exposure and HLA in healthy donors. Points from the study as a whole: In presence/absence analyses, roughly uniform sequencing depth across donors was assumed. Later analysis identified a missense DCLRE1C variant that was linked to TCR beta V- and J-gene trimming.

The CDR3 length is 14 residues. Germline values: CDR1 SGHRS, CDR2 YFSETQ. The ends were cut back, 4 bases at V and 1 base at J, with 11 bases in the middle. With regard to this clone: Its target is unknown.

The PCR was carried out with 60 Vbeta primers and 13 Jbeta primers. Assay: immunoSEQ multiplex PCR; the TCRdb copy retains only in-frame clones and omits some. The table includes roughly 90,000 clones, over 75% detected once. The clonotype originates from a man aged 25-45 years in good health and CMV-seronegative. The J gene is TRBJ1-1, the V gene TRBV5-1; D gene ambiguous. Sequencing was performed on PBMCs. For the CDR3, the DNA is TGCGCCAGCAGCCCTAAATTAGAGAACACTGAAGCTTTCTTT. Protein: CASSPKLENTEAFF.